The entry below describes one T cell receptor beta chain. Its matching antigen is unknown. Trimming took 6 bases from V and 10 from J; bases not matched to a gene: 11. CDR1 and CDR2 from the germline V gene are WNHNN and SYGVQD (reference sequence). This CDR3 spans 14 amino acids. Clones were sequenced by immunoSEQ multiplex PCR, and TCRdb holds only the in-frame ones, with some missing. The sample lists about 150,000 clones, 93% occurring once. This entry belongs to a study of T cell responses to AZD1222 COVID-19 vaccine. Overall study findings and caveats: Two doses of AZD1222 preceded a rise in Spike-specific TCR breadth and depth. The donor cohort was predominantly white British with a female majority, and clonal diversity may have been underestimated. Just a handful of AZD1222 recipients tested seropositive at baseline.

The TCR comes from an adult in good health. The chain combines TRBV10-1 with TRBJ2-1; the match to TRBD2 covers 8 bases. The material was peripheral blood, obtained on day 0 of AZD1222 vaccination. In DNA form, the CDR3 reads TGCGCCAGCAGCCCTCGTAGTAGCGGGATGGAGCAGTTCTTC. Protein product: CASSPRSSGMEQFF.